The 26 T cell receptor beta chains below all came from one sample that was sequenced in a study of blood T cell repertoires in COVID-19. Clones were sequenced by immunoSEQ multiplex PCR, and TCRdb holds only the in-frame ones, with some missing. The table lists some 16,000 clones, 80% to 85% of them singletons, with about 8.1% in the top ten. The sequencing input was peripheral blood. All receptors come from a man between 60 and 75 years old with acute or convalescent COVID-19.

The rearrangement joins TRBV12-3 or TRBV12-4 to TRBJ1-1; D is unresolved. Trimming removed 5 bases at V and 6 bases at J, with 13 bases between. The CDR3 extends over 13 amino acids. CDR3: CASSPRPLAEAFF. The CDR3 DNA sequence: TGTGCCAGCAGTCCCCGCCCACTCGCTGAAGCTTTCTTT.

The chain uses TRBV6-5 and TRBJ1-2; a possible D gene is TRBD1 (6 bases). Trimming removed 9 bases from V and 5 bases from J, with 22 bases in between. The CDR3 consists of 15 residues. The germline V gene has CDR1 MNHEY and CDR2 SVGAGI. CDR3 sequence reads: CARRPLEGGEYGYTF. Here the CDR3 DNA reads TGTGCCAGGCGCCCACTAGAGGGGGGGGAGTATGGCTACACCTTC.

This clone has a handful of counts. This rearrangement joins TRBV7-9 to TRBJ1-2; tentatively, D is TRBD1 (5 bases). The V and J ends lost 1 base and 8 bases respectively, with 11 bases between them. In germline, CDR1 is SEHNR, CDR2 FQNEAQ (reference sequence). The CDR3 is 13 amino acids. The CDR3 sequence: CASSLVGAEGYTF. In DNA, the CDR3 is TGTGCCAGCAGCTTAGTAGGGGCAGAGGGCTACACCTTC.

This chain links TRBV6-2 or TRBV6-3 with TRBJ2-1; no firm D call. Germline V gene lookup returns CDR1 MNHEY and CDR2 SVGEGT. This CDR3 is 12 amino acids long. The germline V and J ends were trimmed by 6 bases and 6 bases, with 9 bases remaining between them. In DNA, the CDR3 is TGTGCCAGCAGCAATCGGTTCAATGAGCAGTTCTTC. As protein: CASSNRFNEQFF.

The rearrangement links TRBV5-1 to TRBJ1-1, with D possibly matching TRBD1 (6 bases). The CDR3 sequence is 14 residues long. Germline CDR1 SGHRS, CDR2 YFSETQ. The ends were cut back, 4 bases at V and 5 bases at J, with 15 bases in the middle. CDR3 sequence (DNA): TGCGCCAGCAGCCAGGGAGGGGGGCGGACTGAAGCTTTCTTT. Amino acid sequence: CASSQGGGRTEAFF.

The chain recombines TRBV7-2 with TRBJ2-4; 10 nucleotides match TRBD2. This CDR3 comprises 19 residues. Germline V lookup: CDR1 SGHTA, CDR2 FQGNSA. J was trimmed by 0 bases and V by 2 bases; bases with no gene match: 10. This CDR3 reads CASSLIGSGGFLAKNIQYF. CDR3 sequence (DNA): TGTGCCAGCAGCTTAATCGGTAGCGGGGGGTTCCTAGCCAAAAACATTCAGTACTTC.

V and J are TRBV7-9 and TRBJ1-6; no reliable D call. Germline V gene sequence: CDR1 SEHNR, CDR2 FQNEAQ (reference sequence). Trimming left V 5 bases short and J 3 bases short, with 14 bases between. The CDR3 sequence is 16 residues long. This chain's CDR3 is CASSAAIGGYNSPLHF. The CDR3, as DNA: TGTGCCAGCAGCGCCGCCATAGGCGGCTATAATTCACCCCTCCACTTT.

The chain joins TRBV18 to TRBJ1-1; D is perhaps TRBD1 (6 bases). Per the germline V gene, CDR1 is KGHSH and CDR2 is LQKENI. CDR3 length: 15 amino acids. V was shortened by 4 bases and J by 1 base, with 13 bases between the two germline ends. The CDR3 nucleotides read TGTGCCAGCTCACGACTGGGACACAAGAACACTGAAGCTTTCTTT. It yields the protein CASSRLGHKNTEAFF.

The genes are TRBV19 and TRBJ1-2; D is ambiguous. The CDR3 sequence is 13 residues long. Germline CDR1 reads LNHDA; CDR2 reads SQIVND (reference sequence). V was cut by 7 bases and J by 5 bases, with 14 bases left in between. CDR3: CASKNRRRYGYTF. The CDR3 coding sequence is TGTGCCAGTAAAAACAGACGCCGGTATGGCTACACCTTC. Full variable domain (missing parts from reference TRBV19 and TRBJ1-2): DGGITQSPKYLFRKEGQNVTLSCEQNLNHDAMYWYRQDPGQGLRLIYYSQIVNDFQKGDIAEGYSVSREKKESFPLTVTSAQKNPTAFYLCASKNRRRYGYTFGSGTRLTVV.

About this clone itself: The same CDR3 is also encoded by other DNA sequences in this sample. This chain connects TRBV6-5 to TRBJ1-4, with D hard to call. The CDR3 runs to 13 residues. V lost 4 bases, J lost 8 bases, and 11 bases lay in between. Germline V gene sequence: CDR1 MNHEY, CDR2 SVGAGI. The CDR3 reads CASSSQGGEKLFF. CDR3 DNA sequence: TGTGCCAGCAGTTCCCAAGGAGGCGAAAAACTGTTTTTT.

This sequence joins TRBV5-1 and TRBJ1-2; TRBD1 agrees at 12 bases. Trimming took 3 bases from V and 6 from J; bases not matched to a gene: 12. CDR3 size: 17 residues. Per germline, CDR1 SGHRS and CDR2 YFSETQ. CDR3 nucleotides: TGCGCCAGCAGCTGGGGACAGGGGGCTGTTTCTAGTGATGGCTACACCTTC. Protein sequence: CASSWGQGAVSSDGYTF.

This chain links TRBV19 with TRBJ1-2, with a weak D call TRBD1 (5 bases). The CDR3 covers 15 residues. Trimming stripped 8 bases from V and 4 bases from J, with 20 bases between. The germline CDR1 and CDR2 sequences are LNHDA and SQIVND (reference sequence). For the CDR3, the DNA is TGTGCCAGTGTTGCCTCGGCCAGTGACAGCTATGGCTACACCTTC. This translates into CASVASASDSYGYTF.

This chain joins TRBV7-2 and TRBJ2-7; 9 bases match TRBD1. From germline, CDR1 is SGHTA and CDR2 FQGNSA. CDR3 length: 15 amino acids. Losses at the gene ends were 5 bases for V and 2 bases for J; bases not matched to a gene: 7. The CDR3 region is CASSRRTGAPYEQYF. As DNA, the CDR3 is TGTGCCAGCAGCCGCCGGACAGGGGCCCCCTACGAGCAGTACTTC. The whole variable domain, remainder taken from reference TRBV7-2 and TRBJ2-7, is GAGVSQSPSNKVTEKGKDVELRCDPISGHTALYWYRQSLGQGLEFLIYFQGNSAPDKSGLPSDRFSAERTGGSVSTLTIQRTQQEDSAVYLCASSRRTGAPYEQYFGPGTRLTVT.

This clone came up once. The chain recombines TRBV24-1 with TRBJ2-7, with D hard to call. From germline, CDR1 is KGHDR and CDR2 SFDVKD. CDR3 length equals 13 residues. V lost 4 bases to trimming and J lost 0 bases, with 6 bases between them. CDR3 nucleotide sequence: TGTGCCACCAGTGACTGGAGCTCCTACGAGCAGTACTTC. This codes for CATSDWSSYEQYF.

The rearrangement uses TRBV19 and TRBJ2-6, with 9 nucleotides matching TRBD1. Germline values: CDR1 LNHDA, CDR2 SQIVND (reference sequence). The CDR3 has 16 residues. The trim removed 4 bases at V and 10 bases at J, leaving 11 bases unmatched. The CDR3 DNA follows: TGTGCCAGTAGTAATCCCGGGACAGGGTGGTTTAACGTCCTGACTTTC. It codes for CASSNPGTGWFNVLTF.

The chain couples TRBV9 to TRBJ1-1; TRBD1 might be the D (5 bases). The CDR3 runs to 17 residues. Germline CDR1 and CDR2: SGDLS and YYNGEE. Trimming took 3 bases from V and 0 from J, leaving 18 bases between them. For the CDR3, the DNA is TGTGCCAGCAGCGATGACACATCCCTGGGGCTGAACACTGAAGCTTTCTTT. Protein: CASSDDTSLGLNTEAFF.

This clone was observed once. The V call is TRBV12-3 or TRBV12-4, the J call TRBJ1-2; 9 nucleotides agree with TRBD1. The ends lost 4 bases at V and 8 bases at J; junction bases unmatched: 5. This CDR3 comprises 13 residues. The CDR3 sequence is CASSYGQGKGYTF. CDR3 coding DNA: TGTGCCAGCAGTTACGGACAGGGGAAAGGCTACACCTTC.

V gene TRBV27 combines with J gene TRBJ1-2; D gene uncertain. V lost 3 bases and J lost 5, with 10 bases in between. The CDR3 is made up of 13 amino acids. Germline loops: CDR1 MNHEY, CDR2 SMNVEV (reference sequence). The CDR3 nucleotides are TGTGCCAGCAGTTTTGGTTCCAGATATGGCTACACCTTC. This encodes CASSFGSRYGYTF.

CDR3 protein: CASSGRSGGGDTQYF. The CDR3 DNA reads as TGTGCCAGCAGCGGTCGAAGCGGGGGAGGGGATACGCAGTATTTT. The chain is built from TRBV5-4 and TRBJ2-3; 8 bases fit TRBD2. The CDR3 totals 15 residues. Germline CDR1 and CDR2: SGHNT and YYREEE (reference sequence). After removal of 4 bases from V and 6 bases from J, the junction contained 10 bases not matched to a gene.

This clone has a handful of counts. J is TRBJ1-3 and V is TRBV15; 10 positions agree with TRBD1. The CDR3 loop spans 17 amino acids. The germline gives CDR1 LNHNV, CDR2 YYDKDF (reference sequence). Losses at the gene ends were 3 bases for V and 2 bases for J; bases not matched to a gene: 7. The CDR3 here is CATSRGDRGAAGNTIYF. The DNA of the CDR3 is TGTGCCACCAGCAGGGGGGACAGGGGTGCCGCTGGAAACACCATATATTTT. The whole variable domain, filled in from reference TRBV15 and TRBJ1-3, reads DAMVIQNPRYQVTQFGKPVTLSCSQTLNHNVMYWYQQKSSQAPKLLFHYYDKDFNNEADTPDNFQSRRPNTSFCFLDIRSPGLGDTAMYLCATSRGDRGAAGNTIYFGEGSWLTVV.

The chain recombines TRBV21-1 with TRBJ1-5. TRBV21-1 is deemed a pseudogene. The CDR3 is 15 residues long. CDR3 bases: TGTGCCAGCAGCACCCACGAGGGATTGGTTCAGCCCCAGCATTTT. This codes for CASSTHEGLVQPQHF.

This rearrangement joins TRBV19 to TRBJ2-3, with 11 positions matching TRBD2. The germline V gene encodes CDR1 LNHDA and CDR2 SQIVND (reference sequence). The V gene end was trimmed by 6 bases and the J gene end by 5 bases; junction bases not matched to a gene: 13. The CDR3 is 17 residues long. The CDR3 sequence: CASRMDVAGGLRDTQYF. The CDR3 bases are TGTGCCAGTAGGATGGATGTAGCGGGGGGGCTGAGAGATACGCAGTATTTT.

The chain is built from TRBV19 and TRBJ2-2, with 10 bases aligning to TRBD2. The CDR3 spans 15 residues. CDR1 and CDR2 (germline): LNHDA, SQIVND (reference sequence). With V trimmed by 4 bases and J by 1 base, 0 bases remained unmatched. The CDR3 nucleotides are TGTGCCAGTAGTAGGACTAGCGGGAACACCGGGGAGCTGTTTTTT. Translation: CASSRTSGNTGELFF.

The V and J genes are TRBV5-1 and TRBJ1-6, with D perhaps matching TRBD1 (5 bases). The CDR3 loop spans 14 amino acids. V was pared by 1 base and J by 10 bases, with 12 bases between. Per germline, CDR1 SGHRS and CDR2 YFSETQ. CDR3 sequence: CASSLKVSGSPLHF. The CDR3 nucleotides are TGCGCCAGCAGCTTGAAGGTATCAGGGTCACCCCTCCACTTT.

The J gene is TRBJ2-7, the V gene TRBV4-1; D possibly corresponds to TRBD2 (6 bases). Trimming left V 4 bases short and J 1 base short, with 14 bases between. Germline V gene data show CDR1 as MGHRA and CDR2 as YSYEKL. The CDR3 runs to 15 residues. CDR3 DNA sequence: TGCGCCAGCAGCCCGATGGGGGGTCGATCCTACGAGCAGTACTTC. Protein sequence: CASSPMGGRSYEQYF.

J is TRBJ2-5 and V is TRBV7-2, with TRBD2 as a possible D gene (6 bases). The V gene's germline CDR1 is SGHTA and CDR2 FQGNSA. The CDR3 length is 13 residues. V was pared by 11 bases and J by 7 bases, with 20 bases between. Written as DNA, the CDR3 is TGTGCCGTAGCGGCAGGGCAGTGGGGGACCCAGTACTTC. This gives the protein CAVAAGQWGTQYF. The full variable domain, completed using reference TRBV7-2 and TRBJ2-5, is GAGVSQSPSNKVTEKGKDVELRCDPISGHTALYWYRQSLGQGLEFLIYFQGNSAPDKSGLPSDRFSAERTGGSVSTLTIQRTQQEDSAVYLCAVAAGQWGTQYFGPGTRLLVL.